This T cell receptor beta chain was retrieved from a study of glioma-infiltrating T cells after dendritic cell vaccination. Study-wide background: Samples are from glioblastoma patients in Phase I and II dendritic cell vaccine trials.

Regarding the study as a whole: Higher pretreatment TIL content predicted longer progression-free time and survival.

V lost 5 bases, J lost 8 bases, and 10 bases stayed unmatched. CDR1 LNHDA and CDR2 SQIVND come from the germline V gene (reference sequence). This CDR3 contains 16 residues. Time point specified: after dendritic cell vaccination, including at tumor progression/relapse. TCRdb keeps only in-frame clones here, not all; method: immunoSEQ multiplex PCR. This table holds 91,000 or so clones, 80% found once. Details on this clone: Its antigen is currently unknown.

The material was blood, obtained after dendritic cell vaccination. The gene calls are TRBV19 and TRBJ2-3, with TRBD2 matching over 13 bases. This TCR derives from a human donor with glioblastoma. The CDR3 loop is CASSSLGLAGVGTQYF. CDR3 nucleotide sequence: TGTGCCAGTAGTTCCCTCGGACTAGCGGGAGTGGGTACGCAGTATTTT.